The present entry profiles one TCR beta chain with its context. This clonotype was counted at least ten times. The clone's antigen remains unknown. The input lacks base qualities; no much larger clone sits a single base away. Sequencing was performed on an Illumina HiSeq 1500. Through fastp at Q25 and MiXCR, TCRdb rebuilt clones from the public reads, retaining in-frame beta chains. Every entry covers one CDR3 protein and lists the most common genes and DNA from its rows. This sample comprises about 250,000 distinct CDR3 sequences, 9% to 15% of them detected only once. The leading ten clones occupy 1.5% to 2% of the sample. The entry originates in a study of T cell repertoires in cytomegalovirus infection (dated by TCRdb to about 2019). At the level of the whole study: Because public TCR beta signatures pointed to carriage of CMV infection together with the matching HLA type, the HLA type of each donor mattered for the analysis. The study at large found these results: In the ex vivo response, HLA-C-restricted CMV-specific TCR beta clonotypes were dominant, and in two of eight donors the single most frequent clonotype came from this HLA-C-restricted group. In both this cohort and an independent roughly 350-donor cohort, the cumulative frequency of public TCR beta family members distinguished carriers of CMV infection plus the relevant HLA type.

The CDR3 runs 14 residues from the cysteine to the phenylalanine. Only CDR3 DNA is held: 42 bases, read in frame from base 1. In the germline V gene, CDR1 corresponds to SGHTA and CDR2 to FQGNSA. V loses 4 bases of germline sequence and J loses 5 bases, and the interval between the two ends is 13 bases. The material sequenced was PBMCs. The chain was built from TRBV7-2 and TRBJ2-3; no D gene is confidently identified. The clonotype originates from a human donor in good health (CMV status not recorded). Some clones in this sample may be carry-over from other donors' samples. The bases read TGTGCCAGCAGCTCAATGGCCTGGGGAGATACGCAGTATTTT. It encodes CASSSMAWGDTQYF.